This T cell receptor beta chain originates from a study of regulatory T cells in long-lasting Graves disease. This clonotype appeared a few times. HTBI primers from iRepertoire and Arm-PCR of CDR3 regions yielded the TCR beta libraries. TCRdb re-derived calls from the multiplex PCR reads in MiXCR, one entry per CDR3 protein. The repertoire consists of 420,000 or so distinct CDR3 sequences, with about 15% occurring once and the leading ten covering 20% to 25%. Time point indicated: newly diagnosed GD, antithyroid drugs for less than 3 months. The authors made the TCR library using RNA they extracted from PBMCs. The sample was also reused in another study, on T cells in Graves' hyperthyroidism and ophthalmopathy.

Specimen: peripheral blood mononuclear cells (PBMCs), collected at new diagnosis, from a patient treated with antithyroid drugs. This sequence originates from a woman between 18 and 29 years old with Graves disease.

The CDR3 is CASSVPQLENEKLFF. CDR3 in DNA: TGTGCCAGCAGCGTGCCCCAACTAGAAAATGAAAAACTGTTTTTT. V gene TRBV9 combines with J gene TRBJ1-4, with no clear D. The ends were cut back, 2 bases at V and 5 bases at J, with 13 bases in the middle. CDR3 length: 15 residues. Germline-derived CDR1 and CDR2 are SGDLS and YYNGEE.